This TCR beta chain was retrieved from a study of tumor-infiltrating lymphocytes in localized non-small cell lung cancer. Using immunoSEQ multiplex PCR, the repertoire was profiled, and TCRdb retains in-frame clones only, with some absent. The sample gives about 12,000 clones, approximately 85% of which show up once; about 3.5% is in the top ten. The CDR3 sequence is 15 residues long. The V end lost 6 bases, the J end lost 2 bases, and 13 bases lay between the germline ends. Germline assignment: CDR1 SNHLY and CDR2 FYNNEI. The V call is TRBV2, the J call TRBJ2-2; the D gene is possibly TRBD2 (5 bases). The sequence was obtained from a human donor with non-small cell lung cancer. The sample consisted of uninvolved lung tissue not adjacent to the tumor. The CDR3 region is CASRRASPNTGELFF. CDR3 sequence (DNA): TGTGCCAGCAGGCGGGCTAGCCCTAACACCGGGGAGCTGTTTTTT.